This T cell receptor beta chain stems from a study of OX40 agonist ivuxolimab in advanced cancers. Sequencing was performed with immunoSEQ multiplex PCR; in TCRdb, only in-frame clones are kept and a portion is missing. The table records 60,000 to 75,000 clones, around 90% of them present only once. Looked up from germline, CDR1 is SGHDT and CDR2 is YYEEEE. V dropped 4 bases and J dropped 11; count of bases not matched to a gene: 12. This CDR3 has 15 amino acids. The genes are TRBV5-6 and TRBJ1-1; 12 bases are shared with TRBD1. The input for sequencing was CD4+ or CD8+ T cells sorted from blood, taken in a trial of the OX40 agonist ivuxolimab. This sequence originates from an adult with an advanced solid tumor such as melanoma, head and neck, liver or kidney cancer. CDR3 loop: CASSNRDRGQGMAFF. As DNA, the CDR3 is TGTGCCAGCAGCAACCGGGACAGGGGGCAAGGGATGGCTTTCTTT. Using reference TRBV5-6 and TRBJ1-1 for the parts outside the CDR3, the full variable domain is DAGVTQSPTHLIKTRGQQVTLRCSPKSGHDTVSWYQQALGQGPQFIFQYYEEEERQRGNFPDRFSGHQFPNYSSELNVNALLLGDSALYLCASSNRDRGQGMAFFGQGTRLTVV.